This is a list of T cell receptor beta chains from one sample in a study of blood T cell repertoires in COVID-19. Profiled with immunoSEQ multiplex PCR; TCRdb holds only in-frame clones, not every one. The sample records about 480,000 clones, 89% being singletons. Sequenced input: peripheral blood. The receptors were gathered from a man between 18 and 35 years old with COVID-19, enrolled during active disease. The CDR3 runs from the conserved cysteine through the conserved F or W. The D gene is left open where the match is weak. A clone size is listed for some rows: how often the clone was seen (once, few, many), or a class if it is expanded.

J gene	D gene	clone size	CDR3 length	V gene	CDR3 DNA	CDR3 protein
TRBJ2-7	.	.	14	TRBV6-5	TGTGCCAGCATCCAGACAGGACCCTCCTACGAGCAGTACTTC	CASIQTGPSYEQYF
TRBJ1-1	TRBD1	.	14	TRBV5-1	TGCGCCAGCAGCCGGGACAGGGGGATCACTGAAGCTTTCTTT	CASSRDRGITEAFF
TRBJ2-7	.	.	13	TRBV10-3	TGTGCCATCAGTATCGGTCTATCCTACGAGCAGTACTTC	CAISIGLSYEQYF
TRBJ2-1	.	.	16	TRBV5-6	TGTGCCAGCAGCTTTGCTAGCGTTAAGGGGGGGAATGAGCAGTTCTTC	CASSFASVKGGNEQFF
TRBJ2-1	TRBD2	.	17	TRBV30	TGTGCCTGCCGATACGGACTAGCGGGACGGTCCTACAATGAGCAGTTCTTC	CACRYGLAGRSYNEQFF
TRBJ2-7	.	.	14	TRBV7-9	TGTGCCAGCAGCTTAGAGGAGGACCCCTACGAGCAGTACTTC	CASSLEEDPYEQYF
TRBJ2-7	.	.	13	TRBV14	TGTGCCAGCAGCCAAGGGGCCAGGGCCGAGCAGTACTTC	CASSQGARAEQYF
TRBJ2-7	TRBD2	.	13	TRBV11-2	TGTGCCAGCAGCTTACGACTAGCGGGCGAGCAGTACTTC	CASSLRLAGEQYF
TRBJ2-7	TRBD2	.	15	TRBV10-1	TGCGCCAGCAGTGAGGGTCTAGCGGGGCCTACCGAGCAGTACTTC	CASSEGLAGPTEQYF
TRBJ2-5	TRBD2	.	16	TRBV15	TGTGCCACCAGCAGGGCCCGTGCGGGAGGCGGAGAGACCCAGTACTTC	CATSRARAGGGETQYF
TRBJ2-1	TRBD1	few	14	TRBV7-9	TGTGCCAGCAGGGGACAGGTCCCTTACAATGAGCAGTTCTTC	CASRGQVPYNEQFF
TRBJ2-7	.	.	13	TRBV27	TGTGCCAGCAGTTTGCAGGGGTCCTACGAGCAGTACTTC	CASSLQGSYEQYF
TRBJ1-6	.	.	15	TRBV4-1	TGCGCCAGCAGCCAAGAACGGGCAGGGAATTCACCCCTCCACTTT	CASSQERAGNSPLHF
TRBJ2-7	TRBD1	.	14	TRBV7-6	TGTGCCAGCAGCTTAGAGGGACAGATTTACGAGCAGTACTTC	CASSLEGQIYEQYF
TRBJ2-5	.	.	16	TRBV7-9	TGTGCCAGCAGCTTAGGCACCAGGGGAGCCCAAGAGACCCAGTACTTC	CASSLGTRGAQETQYF
TRBJ2-2	TRBD1	few	18	TRBV7-9	TGTGCCAGCAGCTCAGGGGACAGGGTCGTTCGGGCCACCGGGGAGCTGTTTTTT	CASSSGDRVVRATGELFF
TRBJ2-3	TRBD2	.	18	TRBV5-4	TGTGCCAGCAGCTTCTGGCTTGGTCGGGGGGGCTCCACAGATACGCAGTATTTT	CASSFWLGRGGSTDTQYF